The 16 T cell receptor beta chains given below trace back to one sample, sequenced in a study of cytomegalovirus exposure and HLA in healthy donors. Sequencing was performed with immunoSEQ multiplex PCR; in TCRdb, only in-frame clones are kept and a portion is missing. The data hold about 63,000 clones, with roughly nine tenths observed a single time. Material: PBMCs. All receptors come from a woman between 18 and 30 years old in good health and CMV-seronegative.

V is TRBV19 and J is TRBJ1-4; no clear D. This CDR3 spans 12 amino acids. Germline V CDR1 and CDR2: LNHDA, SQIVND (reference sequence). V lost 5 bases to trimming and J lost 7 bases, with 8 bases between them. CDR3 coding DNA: TGTGCCAGTAGTGACGCGGGTGAAAAACTGTTTTTT. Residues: CASSDAGEKLFF.

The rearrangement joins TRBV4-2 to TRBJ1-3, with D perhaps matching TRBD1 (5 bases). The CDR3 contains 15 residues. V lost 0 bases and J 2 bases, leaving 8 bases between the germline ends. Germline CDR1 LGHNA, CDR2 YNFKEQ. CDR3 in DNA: TGTGCCAGCAGCCAAGATACGGGGGCTGGAAACACCATATATTTT. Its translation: CASSQDTGAGNTIYF.

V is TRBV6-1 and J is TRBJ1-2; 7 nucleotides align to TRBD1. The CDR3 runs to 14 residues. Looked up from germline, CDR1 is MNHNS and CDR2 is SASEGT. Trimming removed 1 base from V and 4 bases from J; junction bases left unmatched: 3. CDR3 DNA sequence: TGTGCCAGCAGTGAAGAACAGGGGTCCTATGGCTACACCTTC. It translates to CASSEEQGSYGYTF.

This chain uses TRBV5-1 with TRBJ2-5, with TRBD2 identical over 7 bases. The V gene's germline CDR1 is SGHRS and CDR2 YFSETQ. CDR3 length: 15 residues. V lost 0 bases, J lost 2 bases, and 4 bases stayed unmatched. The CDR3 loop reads CASSLGGGGQETQYF. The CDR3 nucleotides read TGCGCCAGCAGCTTGGGTGGCGGGGGACAAGAGACCCAGTACTTC.

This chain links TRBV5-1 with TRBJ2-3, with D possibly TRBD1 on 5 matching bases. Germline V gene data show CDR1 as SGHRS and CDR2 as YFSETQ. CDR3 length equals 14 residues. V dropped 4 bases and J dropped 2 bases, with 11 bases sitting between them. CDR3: CASSPRDSTDTQYF. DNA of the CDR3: TGCGCCAGCAGCCCCAGGGATTCCACAGATACGCAGTATTTT.

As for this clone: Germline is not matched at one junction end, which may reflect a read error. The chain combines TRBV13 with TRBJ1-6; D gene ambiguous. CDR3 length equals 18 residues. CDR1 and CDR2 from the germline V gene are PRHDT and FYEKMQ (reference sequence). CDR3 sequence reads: CASSLFAGPVSCNSPLHF. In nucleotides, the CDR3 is TGTGCCAGCAGTCTTTTCGCCGGTCCCGTCTCCTGTAATTCACCCCTCCACTTT. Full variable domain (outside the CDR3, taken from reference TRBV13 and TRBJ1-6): AAGVIQSPRHLIKEKRETATLKCYPIPRHDTVYWYQQGPGQDPQFLISFYEKMQSDKGSIPDRFSAQQFSDYHSELNMSSLELGDSALYFCASSLFAGPVSCNSPLHFGNGTRLTVT.

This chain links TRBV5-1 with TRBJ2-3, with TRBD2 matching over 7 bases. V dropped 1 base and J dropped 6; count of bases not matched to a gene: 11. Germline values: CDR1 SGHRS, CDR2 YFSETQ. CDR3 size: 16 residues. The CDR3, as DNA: TGCGCCAGCAGCTTGCGAGTGACTAGCCGCCCCGATACGCAGTATTTT. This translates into CASSLRVTSRPDTQYF.

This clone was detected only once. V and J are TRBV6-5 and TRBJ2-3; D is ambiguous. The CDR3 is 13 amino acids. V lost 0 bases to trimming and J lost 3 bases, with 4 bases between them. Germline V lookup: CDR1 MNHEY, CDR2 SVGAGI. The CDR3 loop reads CASSYSQTDTQYF. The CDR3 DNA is TGTGCCAGCAGTTACTCCCAAACAGATACGCAGTATTTT.

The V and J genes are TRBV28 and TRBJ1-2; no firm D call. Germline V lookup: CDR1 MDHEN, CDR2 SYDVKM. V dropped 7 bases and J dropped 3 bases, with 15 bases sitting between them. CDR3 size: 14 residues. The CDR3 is CASTRAGADYGYTF. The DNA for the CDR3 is TGTGCCAGCACGAGGGCGGGTGCGGACTATGGCTACACCTTC.

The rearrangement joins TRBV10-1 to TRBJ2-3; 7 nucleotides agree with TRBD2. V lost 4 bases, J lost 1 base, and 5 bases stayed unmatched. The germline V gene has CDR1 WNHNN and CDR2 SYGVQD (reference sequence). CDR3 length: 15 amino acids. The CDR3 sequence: CASSVVLAGTDTQYF. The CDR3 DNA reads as TGCGCCAGCAGTGTTGTCCTAGCGGGCACAGATACGCAGTATTTT.

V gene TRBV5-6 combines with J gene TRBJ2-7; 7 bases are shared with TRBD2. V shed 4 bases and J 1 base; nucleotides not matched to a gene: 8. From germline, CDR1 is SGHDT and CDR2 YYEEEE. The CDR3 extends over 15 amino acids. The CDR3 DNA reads TGTGCCAGCAGCCCCGGGACTATTTTTTCCTACGAGCAGTACTTC. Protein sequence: CASSPGTIFSYEQYF.

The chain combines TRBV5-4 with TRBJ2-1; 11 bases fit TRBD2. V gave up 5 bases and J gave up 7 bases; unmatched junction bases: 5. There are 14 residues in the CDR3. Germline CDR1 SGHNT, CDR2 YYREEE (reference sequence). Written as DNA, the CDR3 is TGTGCCAGCAGATTAGCGGGGGGGCCGAATGAGCAGTTCTTC. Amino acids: CASRLAGGPNEQFF.

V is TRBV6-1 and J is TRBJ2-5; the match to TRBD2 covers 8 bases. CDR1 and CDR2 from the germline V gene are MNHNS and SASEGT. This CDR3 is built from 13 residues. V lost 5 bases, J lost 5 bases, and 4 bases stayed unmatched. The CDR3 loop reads CASSRAGEETQYF. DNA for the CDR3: TGTGCCAGCAGTCGAGCGGGGGAGGAGACCCAGTACTTC.

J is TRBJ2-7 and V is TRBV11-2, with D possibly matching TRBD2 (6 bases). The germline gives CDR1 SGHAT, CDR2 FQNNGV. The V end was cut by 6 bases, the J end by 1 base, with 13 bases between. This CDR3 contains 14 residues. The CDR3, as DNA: TGTGCCAGCAGGGGGTGGAGGGGATCCTACGAGCAGTACTTC. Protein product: CASRGWRGSYEQYF.

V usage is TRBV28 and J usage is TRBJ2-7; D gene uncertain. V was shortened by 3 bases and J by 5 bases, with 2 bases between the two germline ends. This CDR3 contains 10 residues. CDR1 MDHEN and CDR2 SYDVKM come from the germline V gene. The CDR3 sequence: CASSFNEQYF. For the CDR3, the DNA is TGTGCCAGCAGTTTCAACGAGCAGTACTTC.

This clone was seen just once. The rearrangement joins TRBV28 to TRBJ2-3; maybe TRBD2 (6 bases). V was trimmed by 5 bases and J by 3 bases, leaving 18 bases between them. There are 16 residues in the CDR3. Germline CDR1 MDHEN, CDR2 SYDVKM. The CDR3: CASSHPQAAGTDTQYF. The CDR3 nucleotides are TGTGCCAGCAGTCACCCCCAAGCGGCGGGGACAGATACGCAGTATTTT.